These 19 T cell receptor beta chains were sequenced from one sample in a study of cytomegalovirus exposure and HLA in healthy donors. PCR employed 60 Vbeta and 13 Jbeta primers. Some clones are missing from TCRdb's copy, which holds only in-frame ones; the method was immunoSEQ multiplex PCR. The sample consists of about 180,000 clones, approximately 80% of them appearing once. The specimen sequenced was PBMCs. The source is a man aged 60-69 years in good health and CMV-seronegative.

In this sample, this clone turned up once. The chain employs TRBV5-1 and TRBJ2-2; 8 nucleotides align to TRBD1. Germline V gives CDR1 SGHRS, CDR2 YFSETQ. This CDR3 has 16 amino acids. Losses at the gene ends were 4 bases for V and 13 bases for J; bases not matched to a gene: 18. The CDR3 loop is CASSGTGTGDGEWLFF. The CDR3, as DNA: TGCGCCAGCAGCGGGACCGGGACAGGTGACGGGGAGTGGCTGTTTTTT.

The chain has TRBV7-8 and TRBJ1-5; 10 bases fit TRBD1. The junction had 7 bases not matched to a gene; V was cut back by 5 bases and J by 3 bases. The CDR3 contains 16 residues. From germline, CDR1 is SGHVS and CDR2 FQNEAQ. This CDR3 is CASSHTTGGINQPQHF. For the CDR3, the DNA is TGTGCCAGCAGCCATACGACAGGGGGCATCAATCAGCCCCAGCATTTT. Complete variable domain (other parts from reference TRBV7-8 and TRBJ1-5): GAGVSQSPRYKVAKRGQDVALRCDPISGHVSLFWYQQALGQGPEFLTYFQNEAQLDKSGLPSDRFFAERPEGSVSTLKIQRTQQEDSAVYLCASSHTTGGINQPQHFGDGTRLSIL.

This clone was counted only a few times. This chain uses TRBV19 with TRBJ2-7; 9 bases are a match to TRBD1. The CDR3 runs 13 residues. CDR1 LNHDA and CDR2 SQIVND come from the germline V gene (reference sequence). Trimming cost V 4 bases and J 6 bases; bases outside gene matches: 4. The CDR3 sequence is CASSTGQGREQYF. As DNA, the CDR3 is TGTGCCAGTAGTACCGGACAGGGGCGCGAGCAGTACTTC.

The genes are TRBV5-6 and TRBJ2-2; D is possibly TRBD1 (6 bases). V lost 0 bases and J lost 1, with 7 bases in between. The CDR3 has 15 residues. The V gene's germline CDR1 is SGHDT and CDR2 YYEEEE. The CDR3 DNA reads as TGTGCCAGCAGCTTGGGAGGGGGGAACACCGGGGAGCTGTTTTTT. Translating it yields CASSLGGGNTGELFF.

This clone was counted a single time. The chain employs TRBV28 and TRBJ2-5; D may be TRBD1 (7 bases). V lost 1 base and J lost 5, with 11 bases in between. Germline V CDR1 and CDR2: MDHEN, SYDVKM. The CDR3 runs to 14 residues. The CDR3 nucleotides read TGTGCCAGCAGTTTATACAGGGGAGGTGAGACCCAGTACTTC. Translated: CASSLYRGGETQYF.

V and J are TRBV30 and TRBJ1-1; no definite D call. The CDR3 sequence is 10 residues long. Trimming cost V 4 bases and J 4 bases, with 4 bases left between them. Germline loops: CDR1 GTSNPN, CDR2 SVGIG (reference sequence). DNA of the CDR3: TGTGCCTGGATTCGCACTGAAGCTTTCTTT. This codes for CAWIRTEAFF.

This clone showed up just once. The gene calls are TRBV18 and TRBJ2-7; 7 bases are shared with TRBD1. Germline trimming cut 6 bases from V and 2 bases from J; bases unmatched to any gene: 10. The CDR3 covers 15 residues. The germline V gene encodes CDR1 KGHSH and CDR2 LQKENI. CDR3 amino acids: CASSSTGQETYEQYF. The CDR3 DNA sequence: TGTGCCAGCTCGTCGACAGGGCAAGAGACCTACGAGCAGTACTTC.

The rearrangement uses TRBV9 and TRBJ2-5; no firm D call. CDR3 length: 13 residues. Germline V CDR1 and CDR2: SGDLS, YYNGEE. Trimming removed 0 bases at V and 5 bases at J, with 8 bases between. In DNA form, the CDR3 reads TGTGCCAGCAGCGTAGGCCCCGGGGAGACCCAGTACTTC. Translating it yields CASSVGPGETQYF.

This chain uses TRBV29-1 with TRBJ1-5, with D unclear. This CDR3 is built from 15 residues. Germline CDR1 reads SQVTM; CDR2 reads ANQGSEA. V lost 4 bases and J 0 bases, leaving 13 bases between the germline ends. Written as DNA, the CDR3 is TGCAGCGTTGTACAGTATCCCTATAGCAATCAGCCCCAGCATTTT. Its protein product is CSVVQYPYSNQPQHF.

This CDR3 reads CASSLGRLQTGEGMGYTF. The CDR3, as DNA: TGTGCCAGCAGCTTGGGCCGGTTGCAGACAGGGGAAGGGATGGGCTACACCTTC. V usage is TRBV5-4 and J usage is TRBJ1-2; 8 bases are shared with TRBD1. The ends lost 0 bases at V and 8 bases at J; junction bases unmatched: 18. This CDR3 is 18 amino acids long. Germline V lookup: CDR1 SGHNT, CDR2 YYREEE (reference sequence).

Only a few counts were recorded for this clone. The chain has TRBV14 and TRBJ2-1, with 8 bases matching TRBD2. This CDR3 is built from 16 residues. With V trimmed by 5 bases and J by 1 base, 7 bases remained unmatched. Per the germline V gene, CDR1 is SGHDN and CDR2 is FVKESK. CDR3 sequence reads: CASSYGGALSYNEQFF. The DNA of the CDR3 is TGTGCCAGCAGCTACGGGGGGGCCTTATCCTACAATGAGCAGTTCTTC.

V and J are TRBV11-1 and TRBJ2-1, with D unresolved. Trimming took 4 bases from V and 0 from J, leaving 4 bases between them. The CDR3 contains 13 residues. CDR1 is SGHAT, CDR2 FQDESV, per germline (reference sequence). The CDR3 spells CASSSLSYNEQFF. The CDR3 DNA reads TGTGCCAGCAGCTCCCTCTCCTACAATGAGCAGTTCTTC.

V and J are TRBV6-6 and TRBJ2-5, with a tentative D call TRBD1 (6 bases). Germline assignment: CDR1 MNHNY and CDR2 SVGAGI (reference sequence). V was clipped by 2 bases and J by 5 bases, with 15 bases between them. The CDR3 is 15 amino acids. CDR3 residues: CASSYPSTGSETQYF. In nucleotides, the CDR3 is TGTGCCAGCAGTTACCCCTCGACAGGTTCGGAGACCCAGTACTTC.

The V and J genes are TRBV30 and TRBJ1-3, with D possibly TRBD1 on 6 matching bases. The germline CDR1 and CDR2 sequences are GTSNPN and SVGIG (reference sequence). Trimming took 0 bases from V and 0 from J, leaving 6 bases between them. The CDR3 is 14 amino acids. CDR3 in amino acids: CAWSVGGSGNTIYF. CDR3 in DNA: TGTGCCTGGAGTGTAGGGGGCTCTGGAAACACCATATATTTT.

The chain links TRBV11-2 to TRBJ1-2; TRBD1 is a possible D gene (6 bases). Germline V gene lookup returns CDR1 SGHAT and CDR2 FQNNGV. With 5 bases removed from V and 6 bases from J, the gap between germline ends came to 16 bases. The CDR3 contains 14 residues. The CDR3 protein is CASSHTGLIDGYTF. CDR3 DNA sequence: TGTGCCAGCAGCCACACAGGGTTGATTGATGGCTACACCTTC.

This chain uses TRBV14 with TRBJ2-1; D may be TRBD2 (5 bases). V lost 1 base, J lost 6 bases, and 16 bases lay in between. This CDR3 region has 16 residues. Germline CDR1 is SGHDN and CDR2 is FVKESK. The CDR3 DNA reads TGTGCCAGCAGCCAAGTATCGGGGTCGAAGAGCAATGAGCAGTTCTTC. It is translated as CASSQVSGSKSNEQFF.

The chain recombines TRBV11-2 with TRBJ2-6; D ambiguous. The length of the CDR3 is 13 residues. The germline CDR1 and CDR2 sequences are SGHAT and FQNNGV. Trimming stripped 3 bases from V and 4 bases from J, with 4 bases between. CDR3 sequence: CASSFQGANVLTF. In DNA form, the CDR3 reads TGTGCCAGCAGCTTCCAGGGGGCCAACGTCCTGACTTTC.

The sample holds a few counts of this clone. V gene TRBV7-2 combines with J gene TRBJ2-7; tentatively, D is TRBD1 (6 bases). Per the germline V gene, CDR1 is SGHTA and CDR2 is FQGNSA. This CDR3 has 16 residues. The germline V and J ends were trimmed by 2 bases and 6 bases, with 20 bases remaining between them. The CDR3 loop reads CASSLFPTDEGVEQYF. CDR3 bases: TGTGCCAGCAGCTTATTCCCGACAGACGAGGGGGTCGAGCAGTACTTC.

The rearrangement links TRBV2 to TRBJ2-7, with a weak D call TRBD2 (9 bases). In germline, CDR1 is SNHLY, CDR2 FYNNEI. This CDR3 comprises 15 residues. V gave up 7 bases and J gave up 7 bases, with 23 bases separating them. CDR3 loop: CASILAAGGQGEQYF. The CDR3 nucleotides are TGTGCCAGCATCTTGGCAGCGGGAGGACAGGGTGAGCAGTACTTC.